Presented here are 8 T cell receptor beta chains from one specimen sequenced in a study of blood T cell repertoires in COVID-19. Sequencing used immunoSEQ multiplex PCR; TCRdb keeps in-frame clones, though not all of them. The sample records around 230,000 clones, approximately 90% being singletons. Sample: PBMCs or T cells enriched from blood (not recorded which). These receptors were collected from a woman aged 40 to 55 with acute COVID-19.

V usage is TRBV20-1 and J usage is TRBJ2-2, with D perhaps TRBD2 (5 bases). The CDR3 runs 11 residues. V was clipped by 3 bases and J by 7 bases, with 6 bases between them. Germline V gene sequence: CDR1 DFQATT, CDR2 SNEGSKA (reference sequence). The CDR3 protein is CSASRGGELFF. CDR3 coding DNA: TGCAGTGCTAGCCGGGGCGGGGAGCTGTTTTTT.

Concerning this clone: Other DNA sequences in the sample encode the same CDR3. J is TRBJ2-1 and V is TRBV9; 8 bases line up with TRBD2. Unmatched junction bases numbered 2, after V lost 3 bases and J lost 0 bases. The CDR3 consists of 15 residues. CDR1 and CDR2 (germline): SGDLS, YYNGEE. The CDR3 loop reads CASSASGSSYNEQFF. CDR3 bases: TGTGCCAGCAGCGCCAGCGGGAGCTCCTACAATGAGCAGTTCTTC.

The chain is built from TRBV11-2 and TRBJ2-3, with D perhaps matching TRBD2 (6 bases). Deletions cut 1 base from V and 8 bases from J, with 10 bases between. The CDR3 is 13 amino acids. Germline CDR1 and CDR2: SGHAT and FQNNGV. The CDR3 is CASSLVVGGTQYF. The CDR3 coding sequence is TGTGCCAGCAGCTTAGTGGTGGGGGGTACGCAGTATTTT.

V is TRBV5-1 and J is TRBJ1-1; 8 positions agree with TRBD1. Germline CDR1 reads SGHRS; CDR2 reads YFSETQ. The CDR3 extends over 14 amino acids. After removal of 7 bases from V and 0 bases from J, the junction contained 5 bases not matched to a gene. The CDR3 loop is CASAGTGLNTEAFF. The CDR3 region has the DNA TGCGCCAGCGCTGGGACAGGACTGAACACTGAAGCTTTCTTT.

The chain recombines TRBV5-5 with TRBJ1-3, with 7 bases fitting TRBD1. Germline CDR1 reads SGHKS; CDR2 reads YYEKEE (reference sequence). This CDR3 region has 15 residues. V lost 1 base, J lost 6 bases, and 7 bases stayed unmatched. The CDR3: CASSLRQGLENTIYF. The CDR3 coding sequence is TGTGCCAGCAGCTTGAGACAGGGACTGGAAAACACCATATATTTT. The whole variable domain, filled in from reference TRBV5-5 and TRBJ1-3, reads DAGVTQSPTHLIKTRGQQVTLRCSPISGHKSVSWYQQVLGQGPQFIFQYYEKEERGRGNFPDRFSARQFPNYSSELNVNALLLGDSALYLCASSLRQGLENTIYFGEGSWLTVV.

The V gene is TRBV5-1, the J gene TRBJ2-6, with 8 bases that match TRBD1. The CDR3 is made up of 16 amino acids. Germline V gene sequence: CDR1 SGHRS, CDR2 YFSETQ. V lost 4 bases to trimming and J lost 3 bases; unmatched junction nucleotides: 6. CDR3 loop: CASSVDRAGGANVLTF. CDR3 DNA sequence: TGCGCCAGCAGCGTGGACAGGGCGGGTGGGGCCAACGTCCTGACTTTC.

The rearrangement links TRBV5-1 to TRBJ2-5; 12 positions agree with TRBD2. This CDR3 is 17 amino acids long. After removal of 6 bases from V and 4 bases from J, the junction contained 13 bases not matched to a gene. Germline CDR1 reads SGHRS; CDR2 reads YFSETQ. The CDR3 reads CASTLSGLAGGRETQYF. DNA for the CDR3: TGCGCCAGCACCCTCTCCGGGCTAGCGGGGGGGCGAGAGACCCAGTACTTC. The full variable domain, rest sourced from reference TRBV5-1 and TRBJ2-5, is KAGVTQTPRYLIKTRGQQVTLSCSPISGHRSVSWYQQTPGQGLQFLFEYFSETQRNKGNFPGRFSGRQFSNSRSEMNVSTLELGDSALYLCASTLSGLAGGRETQYFGPGTRLLVL.

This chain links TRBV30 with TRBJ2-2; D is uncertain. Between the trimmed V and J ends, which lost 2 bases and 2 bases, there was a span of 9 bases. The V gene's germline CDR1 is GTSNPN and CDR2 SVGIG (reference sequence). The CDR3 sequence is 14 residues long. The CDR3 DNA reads TGTGCCTGGAGTACGCTAGTTAACACCGGGGAGCTGTTTTTT. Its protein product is CAWSTLVNTGELFF.